These 18 T cell receptor beta chains were all obtained from the same sample, sequenced in a study of molecular identifiers for immune sequencing clone quantification (dated by TCRdb to 2016 to 2019). The library was obtained by PCR. The sequencer was a NextSeq 500. TCRdb passed the public sequencing reads through fastp at Q25 and MiXCR, retaining productive beta sequences. Every entry covers one CDR3 protein and lists the most common genes and DNA from its rows. Recorded for this sample are nearly 55,000 distinct CDR3 sequences; around 33% of them occurred a single time. Of the sample, 3.5% to 4% is held by the ten largest clones. The specimen sequenced was naive CD8+ T cells from blood, with Jurkat cell RNA spiked in. The cell subset or site label, read with the paper, signifies: FACS-sorted CD8+CD4-CCR7+CD45RA+ naive T cells. The receptors were sampled from a human donor in good health. Some libraries in this study had Jurkat cell RNA spiked in.

Remarks on this clonotype: A much larger clone lies one base from this, so it may be a read error. The V call is TRBV28, the J call TRBJ2-2, with D possibly being TRBD1 (5 bases). The germline V and J ends were trimmed by 10 bases and 0 bases, with 15 bases remaining between them. Germline-derived CDR1 and CDR2 are MDHEN and SYDVKM. The CDR3 extends over 15 amino acids. CDR3 loop: CATMVDRPNTGELFF. CDR3 nucleotides: TGTGCCACCATGGTTGACAGACCGAACACCGGGGAGCTGTTTTTT.

The chain has TRBV9 and TRBJ2-2; no clear D. The CDR3 extends over 12 amino acids. The V gene's germline CDR1 is SGDLS and CDR2 YYNGEE. Trimming took off 4 bases at V and 4 bases at J, with 5 bases between the two ends. The CDR3 here is CASSLTTGELFF. The CDR3 DNA reads TGTGCCAGCAGCCTCACCACCGGGGAGCTGTTTTTT.

The rearrangement links TRBV6-5 to TRBJ1-1, with 10 bases lining up with TRBD1. From germline, CDR1 is MNHEY and CDR2 SVGAGI. J lost 10 bases, V lost 3 bases, and 11 bases had no gene match. The CDR3 consists of 15 residues. CDR3 sequence: CASSYRLCGTGAAFF. The CDR3 nucleotides read TGTGCCAGCAGTTATCGTCTCTGTGGGACAGGGGCAGCTTTCTTT.

At least ten counts were recorded for this clonotype. J is TRBJ1-4 and V is TRBV15; D unresolved. The V gene's germline CDR1 is LNHNV and CDR2 YYDKDF (reference sequence). The V end was cut by 2 bases, the J end by 0 bases, with 13 bases between. CDR3 size: 17 residues. CDR3 amino acids: CATSRPRDGATNEKLFF. In DNA, the CDR3 is TGTGCCACCAGCAGACCACGAGACGGTGCAACTAATGAAAAACTGTTTTTT.

Concerning this clonotype itself: Just one base apart from a much larger clone, this may be a read error. CDR3 sequence: CASSSQIYSDQPQHF. Here the CDR3 DNA reads TGCGCCAGCAGCTCCCAGATTTATAGCGATCAGCCCCAGCATTTT. This chain links TRBV5-1 with TRBJ1-5; D remains ambiguous. Germline loops: CDR1 SGHRS, CDR2 YFSETQ. The CDR3 spans 15 residues.

A word on this clonotype: The junction does not match germline at one end; this may be a read error. This sequence joins TRBV9 and TRBJ2-3, with a possible D match to TRBD2 (6 bases). From germline, CDR1 is SGDLS and CDR2 YYNGEE. The CDR3 sequence is 15 residues long. The CDR3 sequence is CAGSVASGVPDTQYF. DNA of the CDR3: TGTGCCGGCAGCGTAGCTTCGGGAGTCCCAGATACGCAGTATTTT.

A word on this clonotype: Its ends do not fully match the called genes, so a read error is possible. This chain joins TRBV13 and TRBJ2-4; D is possibly TRBD2 (5 bases). Germline-derived CDR1 and CDR2 are PRHDT and FYEKMQ (reference sequence). This CDR3 spans 14 amino acids. The CDR3 nucleotides read TGTGCCAGCAGCCCCGGGATAGCCAAATACATTCAGTACTTC. Residues: CASSPGIAKYIQYF.

This clonotype came up a few times. The chain couples TRBV19 to TRBJ2-1; D may match TRBD1 or TRBD2 (6 bases each). This CDR3 is 12 amino acids long. Germline loops: CDR1 LNHDA, CDR2 SQIVND (reference sequence). V dropped 7 bases and J dropped 12 bases, with 16 bases sitting between them. The CDR3 is CASTQGGLVQFF. CDR3 coding DNA: TGTGCCAGTACACAGGGAGGTCTGGTGCAGTTCTTC. Looking up the rest from reference TRBV19 and TRBJ2-1 gives the full variable domain: DGGITQSPKYLFRKEGQNVTLSCEQNLNHDAMYWYRQDPGQGLRLIYYSQIVNDFQKGDIAEGYSVSREKKESFPLTVTSAQKNPTAFYLCASTQGGLVQFFGPGTRLTVL.

Concerning this clonotype itself: This may be a read error, as it is one base from a much larger clone. V and J are TRBV5-1 and TRBJ2-7; either TRBD1 or TRBD2 may supply D (6 bases each). The CDR3 loop spans 12 amino acids. Germline CDR1 reads SGHRS; CDR2 reads YFSETQ. In DNA form, the CDR3 reads TGCGCCTGCAGCTTTGGGGGGCACGAGCAGTACTTC. It codes for CACSFGGHEQYF.

In regard to this clonotype: This sequence may be a read error, since a much larger clone differs from it by one base. V is TRBV7-9 and J is TRBJ1-1; D uncertain. The V end was cut by 1 base, the J end by 7 bases, with 16 bases between. CDR1 is SEHNR, CDR2 FQNEAQ, per germline (reference sequence). CDR3 length: 15 amino acids. CDR3 sequence (DNA): TGTGCCAGCAGCTTAGTCGGCGGGGTGGCCATTGAAGCTTTCTTT. Its protein is CASSLVGGVAIEAFF.

Judged by abundance, this clonotype is medium-sized. The chain couples TRBV7-9 to TRBJ2-7, with D maybe TRBD1 (5 bases). The ends were cut back, 7 bases at V and 7 bases at J, with 11 bases in the middle. Germline CDR1 is SEHNR and CDR2 is FQNEAQ (reference sequence). The CDR3 consists of 11 residues. CDR3 coding DNA: TGTGCCAGCACAAGGGGCGCGGAGCAGTACTTC. It encodes CASTRGAEQYF.

Of note for this clonotype: A much larger clone differs by one base, so this may be a read error. The J gene is TRBJ2-5, the V gene TRBV4-2, with TRBD2 matching 13 bases. Germline CDR1 reads LGHNA; CDR2 reads YNFKEQ. The CDR3 runs to 14 residues. CDR3 in amino acids: CASSPNGLAGVRGF. The CDR3 region has the DNA TGTGCCAGCAGCCCAAACGGACTAGCGGGAGTAAGGGGCTTC.

This clonotype has a handful of counts. V usage is TRBV7-9 and J usage is TRBJ2-2; D not certain. V lost 6 bases to trimming and J lost 5 bases, with 10 bases between them. The CDR3 is made up of 13 amino acids. The V gene's germline CDR1 is SEHNR and CDR2 FQNEAQ (reference sequence). CDR3 bases: TGTGCCAGCAGTCTTACCCTTACCGGGGAGCTGTTTTTT. Amino acid sequence: CASSLTLTGELFF.

This clonotype was seen repeatedly, ten times or more. V is TRBV20-1 and J is TRBJ2-3, with D unclear. This CDR3 is built from 16 residues. Germline V gives CDR1 DFQATT, CDR2 SNEGSKA (reference sequence). V was trimmed by 0 bases and J by 0 bases, leaving 13 bases between them. The DNA for the CDR3 is TGCAGTGCTAGAGATCCTGGGTCTCGAAGCACAGATACGCAGTATTTT. The encoded protein is CSARDPGSRSTDTQYF.

Concerning this clonotype: A single base separates this from a much larger clone, so it may be a read error. The rearrangement links TRBV25-1 to TRBJ2-7; D call uncertain. The tail of the sequence fits TRBJ2-1 better, so the J call may be wrong. The germline CDR1 and CDR2 sequences are MGHDK and SYGVNS. The CDR3 is made up of 12 amino acids. The CDR3, as DNA: TGTGCCAGCAGCGCAGGACCCTCTGGGCAGTTCTTC. It yields the protein CASSAGPSGQFF.

V and J are TRBV2 and TRBJ1-1; tentatively, D is TRBD1 (5 bases). V lost 8 bases, J lost 5 bases, and 24 bases lay in between. Germline V gene data show CDR1 as SNHLY and CDR2 as FYNNEI. CDR3 length: 16 amino acids. This CDR3 reads CASLNPDMGGWTEAFF. The CDR3 DNA follows: TGTGCCAGCCTAAACCCAGATATGGGGGGTTGGACTGAAGCTTTCTTT.

The chain carries TRBV6-2 or TRBV6-3 and TRBJ2-3; no firm D call. Germline V gives CDR1 MNHEY, CDR2 SVGEGT. Trimming cost V 2 bases and J 4 bases, with 4 bases left between them. The CDR3 runs 12 residues. The CDR3, as DNA: TGTGCCAGCAGTTACGCCGCAGATACGCAGTATTTT. Protein: CASSYAADTQYF.

This clonotype was counted once. A single base separates this from a much larger clone, so it may be a read error. The chain has TRBV12-3 or TRBV12-4 and TRBJ2-2; possible D gene TRBD2, 6 bases. This CDR3 is built from 13 residues. The CDR3 sequence is CASSFMGPGGLFF. CDR3 DNA sequence: TGTGCCAGCAGTTTTATGGGGCCCGGGGGGCTGTTTTTT.